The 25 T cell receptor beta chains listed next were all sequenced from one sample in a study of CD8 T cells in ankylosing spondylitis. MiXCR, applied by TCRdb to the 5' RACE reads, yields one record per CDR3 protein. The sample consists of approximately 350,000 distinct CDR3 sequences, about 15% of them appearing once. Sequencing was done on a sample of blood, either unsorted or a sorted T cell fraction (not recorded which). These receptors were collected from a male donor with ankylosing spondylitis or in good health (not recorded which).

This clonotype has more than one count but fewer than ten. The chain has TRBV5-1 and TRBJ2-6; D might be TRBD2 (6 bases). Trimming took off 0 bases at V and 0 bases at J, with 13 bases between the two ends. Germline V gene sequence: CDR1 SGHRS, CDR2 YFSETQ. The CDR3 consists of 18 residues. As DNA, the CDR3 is TGCGCCAGCAGCTTGGATGGAGGGCGCCTCTCTGGGGCCAACGTCCTGACTTTC. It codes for CASSLDGGRLSGANVLTF.

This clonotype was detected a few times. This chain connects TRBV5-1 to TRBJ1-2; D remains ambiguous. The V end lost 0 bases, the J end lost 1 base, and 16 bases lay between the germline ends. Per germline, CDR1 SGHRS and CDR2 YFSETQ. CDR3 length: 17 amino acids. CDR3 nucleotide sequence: TGCGCCAGCAGCTTGGCAGTAGGTTCCGGTTATAACTATGGCTACACCTTC. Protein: CASSLAVGSGYNYGYTF.

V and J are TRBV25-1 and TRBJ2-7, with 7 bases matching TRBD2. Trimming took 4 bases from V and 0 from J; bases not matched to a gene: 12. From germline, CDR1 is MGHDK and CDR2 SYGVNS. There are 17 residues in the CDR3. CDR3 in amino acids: CASSAPPTSSSSYEQYF. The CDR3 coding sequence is TGTGCCAGCAGTGCCCCCCCGACTAGCTCATCCTCCTACGAGCAGTACTTC.

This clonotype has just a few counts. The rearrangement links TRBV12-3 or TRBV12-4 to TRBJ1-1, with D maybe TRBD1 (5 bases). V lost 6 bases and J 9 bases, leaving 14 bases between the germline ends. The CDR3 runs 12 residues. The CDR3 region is CASRGVMGKAFF. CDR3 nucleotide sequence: TGTGCCAGCAGGGGGGTGATGGGGAAAGCTTTCTTT.

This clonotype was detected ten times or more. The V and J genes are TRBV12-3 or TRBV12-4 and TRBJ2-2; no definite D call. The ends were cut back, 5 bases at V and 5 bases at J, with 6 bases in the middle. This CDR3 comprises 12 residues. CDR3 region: CASSRGTGELFF. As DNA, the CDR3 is TGTGCCAGCAGTAGAGGAACCGGGGAGCTGTTTTTT.

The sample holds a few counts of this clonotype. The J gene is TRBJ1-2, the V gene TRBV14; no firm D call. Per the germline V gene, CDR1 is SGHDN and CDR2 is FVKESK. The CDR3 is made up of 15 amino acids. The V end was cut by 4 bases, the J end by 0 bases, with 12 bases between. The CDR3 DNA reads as TGTGCCAGCAGCCCTCCCGGGAATGCTAACTATGGCTACACCTTC. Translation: CASSPPGNANYGYTF.

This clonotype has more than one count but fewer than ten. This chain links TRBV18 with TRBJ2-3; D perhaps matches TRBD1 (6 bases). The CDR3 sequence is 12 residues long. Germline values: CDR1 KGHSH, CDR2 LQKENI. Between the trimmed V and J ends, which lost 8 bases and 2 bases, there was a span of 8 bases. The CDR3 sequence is CASRQVTDTQYF. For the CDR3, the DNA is TGTGCCAGCCGACAGGTCACAGATACGCAGTATTTT.

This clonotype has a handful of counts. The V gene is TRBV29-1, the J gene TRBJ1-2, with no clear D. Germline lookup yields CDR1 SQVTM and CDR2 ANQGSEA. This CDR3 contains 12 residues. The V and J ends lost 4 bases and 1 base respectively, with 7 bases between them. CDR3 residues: CSVVRVNYGYTF. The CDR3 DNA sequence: TGCAGCGTTGTCCGGGTTAACTATGGCTACACCTTC.

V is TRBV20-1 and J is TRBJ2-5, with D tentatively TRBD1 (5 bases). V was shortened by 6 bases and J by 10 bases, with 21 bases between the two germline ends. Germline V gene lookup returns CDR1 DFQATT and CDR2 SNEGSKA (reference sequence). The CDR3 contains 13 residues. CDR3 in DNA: TGCAGTGCCCCTGGGAAGGGGTCAGGGAACCAGTACTTC. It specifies CSAPGKGSGNQYF.

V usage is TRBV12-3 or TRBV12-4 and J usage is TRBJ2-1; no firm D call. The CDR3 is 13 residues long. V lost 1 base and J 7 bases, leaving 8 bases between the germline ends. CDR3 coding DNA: TGTGCCAGCAGTTTAGTCGTCATGAATGAGCAGTTCTTC. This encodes CASSLVVMNEQFF.

This chain's CDR3 is CASSQVPSETEAFF. The CDR3 DNA reads as TGTGCCAGCAGCCAAGTTCCTAGCGAGACTGAAGCTTTCTTT. This sequence joins TRBV4-2 and TRBJ1-1; D gene uncertain. This CDR3 is built from 14 residues. The germline V gene encodes CDR1 LGHNA and CDR2 YNFKEQ. Trimming shortened V by 1 base and J by 5 bases, and 11 bases separated the two germline ends.

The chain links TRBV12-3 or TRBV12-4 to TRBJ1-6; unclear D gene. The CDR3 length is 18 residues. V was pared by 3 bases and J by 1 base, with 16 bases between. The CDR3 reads CASSFMTSLISYNSPLHF. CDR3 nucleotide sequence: TGTGCCAGCAGTTTTATGACGTCGCTGATATCCTATAATTCACCCCTCCACTTT.

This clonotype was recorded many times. The CDR3 spells CAISGDGTGGPNSPLHF. DNA of the CDR3: TGTGCCATCAGTGGTGATGGGACAGGGGGCCCAAATTCACCCCTCCACTTT. The chain recombines TRBV10-3 with TRBJ1-6; 12 bases align to TRBD1. The CDR3 runs 17 residues. CDR1 is ENHRY, CDR2 SYGVKD, per germline. With V trimmed by 4 bases and J by 7 bases, 8 bases remained unmatched.

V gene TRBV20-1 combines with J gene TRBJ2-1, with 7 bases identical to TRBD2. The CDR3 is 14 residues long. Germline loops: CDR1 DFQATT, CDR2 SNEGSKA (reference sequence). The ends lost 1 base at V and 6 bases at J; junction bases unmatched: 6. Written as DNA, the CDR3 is TGCAGTGCTAGAGTGAGGGGAGGGGTCAATGAGCAGTTCTTC. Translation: CSARVRGGVNEQFF.

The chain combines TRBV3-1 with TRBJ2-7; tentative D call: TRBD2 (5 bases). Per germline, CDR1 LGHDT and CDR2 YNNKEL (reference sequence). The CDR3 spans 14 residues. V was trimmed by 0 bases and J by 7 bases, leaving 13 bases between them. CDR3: CASSQDSALREQYF. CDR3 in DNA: TGTGCCAGCAGCCAAGATAGCGCCCTAAGGGAGCAGTACTTC.

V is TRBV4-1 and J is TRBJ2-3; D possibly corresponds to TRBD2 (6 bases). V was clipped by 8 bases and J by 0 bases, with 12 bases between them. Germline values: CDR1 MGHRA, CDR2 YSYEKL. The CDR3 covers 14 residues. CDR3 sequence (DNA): TGCGCCAGCCAGCGTAGCGGTAGCACAGATACGCAGTATTTT. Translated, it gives CASQRSGSTDTQYF.

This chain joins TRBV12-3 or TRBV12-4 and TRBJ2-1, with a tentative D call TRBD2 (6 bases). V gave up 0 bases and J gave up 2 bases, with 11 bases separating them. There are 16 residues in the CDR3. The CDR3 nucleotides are TGTGCCAGCAGTTTAGCGGGCGGGGTGGCCTACAATGAGCAGTTCTTC. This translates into CASSLAGGVAYNEQFF.

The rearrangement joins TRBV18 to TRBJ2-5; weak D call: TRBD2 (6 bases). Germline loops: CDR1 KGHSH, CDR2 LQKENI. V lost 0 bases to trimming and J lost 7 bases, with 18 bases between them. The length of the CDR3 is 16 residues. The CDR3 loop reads CASSPPGHGSSGTQYF. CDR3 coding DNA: TGTGCCAGCTCACCACCCGGACACGGGAGCTCGGGGACCCAGTACTTC.

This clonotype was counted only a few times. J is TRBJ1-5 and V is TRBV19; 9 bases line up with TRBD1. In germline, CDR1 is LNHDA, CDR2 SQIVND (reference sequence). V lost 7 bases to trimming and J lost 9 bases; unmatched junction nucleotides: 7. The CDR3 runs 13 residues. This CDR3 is CASTTGGEGPQHF. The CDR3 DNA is TGTGCCAGTACCACAGGGGGCGAGGGGCCCCAGCATTTT.

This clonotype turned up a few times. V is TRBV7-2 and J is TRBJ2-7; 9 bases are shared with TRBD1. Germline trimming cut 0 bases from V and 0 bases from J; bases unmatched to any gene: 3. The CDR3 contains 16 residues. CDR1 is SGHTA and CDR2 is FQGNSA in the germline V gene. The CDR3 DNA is TGTGCCAGCAGCTTAGCGCGACAGGGGGGCTCCTACGAGCAGTACTTC. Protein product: CASSLARQGGSYEQYF.

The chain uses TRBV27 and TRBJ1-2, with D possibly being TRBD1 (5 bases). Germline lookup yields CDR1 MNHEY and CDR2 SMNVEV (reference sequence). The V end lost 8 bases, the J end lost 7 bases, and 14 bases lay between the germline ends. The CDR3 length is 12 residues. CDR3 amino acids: CASRGRARGYTF. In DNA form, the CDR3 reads TGTGCCAGCCGGGGCAGGGCCCGTGGCTACACCTTC.

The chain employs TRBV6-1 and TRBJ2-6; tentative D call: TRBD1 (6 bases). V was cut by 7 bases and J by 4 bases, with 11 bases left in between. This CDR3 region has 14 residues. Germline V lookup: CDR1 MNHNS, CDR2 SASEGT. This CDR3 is CASIKGDGANVLTF. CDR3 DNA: TGTGCCAGCATCAAGGGGGACGGGGCCAACGTCCTGACTTTC.

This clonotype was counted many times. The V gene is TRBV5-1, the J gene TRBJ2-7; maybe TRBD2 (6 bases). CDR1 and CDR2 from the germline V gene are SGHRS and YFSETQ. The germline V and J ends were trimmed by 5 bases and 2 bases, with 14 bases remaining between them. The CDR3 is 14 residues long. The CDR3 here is CASRSRGPTYEQYF. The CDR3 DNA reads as TGCGCCAGCAGATCGCGGGGCCCGACCTACGAGCAGTACTTC. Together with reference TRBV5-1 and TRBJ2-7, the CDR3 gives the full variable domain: KAGVTQTPRYLIKTRGQQVTLSCSPISGHRSVSWYQQTPGQGLQFLFEYFSETQRNKGNFPGRFSGRQFSNSRSEMNVSTLELGDSALYLCASRSRGPTYEQYFGPGTRLTVT.

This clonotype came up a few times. This chain's CDR3 is CSAVRVAGFYEQYF. CDR3 in DNA: TGCAGTGCCGTCCGGGTAGCGGGATTCTACGAGCAGTACTTC. This chain connects TRBV20-1 to TRBJ2-7, with 8 bases that match TRBD2. This CDR3 contains 14 residues. Trimming at V came to 6 bases and at J to 3 bases, leaving 10 bases not matched to a gene. Germline V gives CDR1 DFQATT, CDR2 SNEGSKA (reference sequence).

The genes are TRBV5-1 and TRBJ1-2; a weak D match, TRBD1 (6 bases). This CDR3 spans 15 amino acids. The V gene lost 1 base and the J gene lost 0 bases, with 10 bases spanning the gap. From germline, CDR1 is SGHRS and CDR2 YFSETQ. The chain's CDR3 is CASSLTGLANYGYTF. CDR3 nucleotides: TGCGCCAGCAGCTTGACAGGGTTAGCTAACTATGGCTACACCTTC.